Included here is one T cell receptor beta chain sequence, with context. These data originate in a study of blood T cells in healthy people across ages. Germline CDR1 is PRHDT and CDR2 is FYEKMQ (reference sequence). The CDR3 is 13 residues long. V gave up 6 bases and J gave up 8 bases, with 16 bases separating them. A second PCR of about 7 to 12 cycles used a sample-barcoded 5' primer and a J-beta primer mix. TCRdb reprocessed the 5' RACE reads with MiXCR, giving one entry per CDR3 protein. Altogether about 1.5 million distinct CDR3 sequences are present, approximately 42% being singletons, with the ten largest covering 4%.

The TCR was taken from a woman between 18 and 29 years old in good health. The chain employs TRBV13 and TRBJ1-2, with a possible D match to TRBD1 (5 bases). Sequencing was performed on blood. Here the CDR3 reads CASSPGGELGYTF. The CDR3 DNA follows: TGTGCCAGCAGTCCCGGAGGGGAATTAGGCTACACCTTC.